A selection of T cell receptor beta chains follows, all from one sample in a study of cytomegalovirus exposure and HLA in healthy donors. TCRdb's copy holds only in-frame clones and misses some; the assay was immunoSEQ multiplex PCR. The sample shows under 150,000 clones, around three quarters of them seen only once. The sequenced sample was PBMCs. The receptors stem from a woman between 35 and 50 years old in good health and CMV-seropositive. Both conserved end residues are part of each CDR3. D genes are given only for firm matches. Rows may omit the clone size; those that give it use once, few, many or a size class.

TRBD1	NA	TRBV28	TRBJ1-1	CASSFPDDRAKMNTEAFF	TGTGCCAGCAGTTTCCCGGACGACAGGGCCAAAATGAACACTGAAGCTTTCTTT
NA	NA	TRBV6-5	TRBJ2-7	CASSYRGSPYEQYF	TGTGCCAGCAGTTACAGAGGGAGTCCCTACGAGCAGTACTTC
TRBD1	NA	TRBV5-1	TRBJ2-7	CASSPQGQRTYEQYF	TGCGCCAGCAGCCCCCAGGGACAGAGAACCTACGAGCAGTACTTC
TRBD1	NA	TRBV13	TRBJ2-1	CASSQTGGARNEQFF	TGTGCCAGCAGTCAGACAGGGGGCGCGAGGAATGAGCAGTTCTTC
TRBD2	NA	TRBV18	TRBJ2-5	CASSRTSGSLGETQYF	TGTGCCAGCTCACGGACTAGCGGGAGTTTGGGAGAGACCCAGTACTTC
TRBD1	NA	TRBV28	TRBJ1-2	CASRTGQDYGYTF	TGTGCCAGCAGGACAGGGCAAGACTATGGCTACACCTTC
TRBD1	few	TRBV5-4	TRBJ2-7	CASSRTGTYEQYF	TGTGCCAGCAGCCGGACAGGCACCTACGAGCAGTACTTC
NA	NA	TRBV28	TRBJ1-2	CASSQQVYGYTF	TGTGCCAGCAGCCAACAGGTATATGGCTACACCTTC
TRBD1	NA	TRBV6-5	TRBJ1-1	CASSLQGATEAFF	TGTGCCAGCAGCTTACAGGGGGCAACGGAAGCTTTCTTT
TRBD1	few	TRBV5-1	TRBJ1-5	CASSADRGQPQHF	TGCGCCAGCAGCGCGGACAGGGGTCAGCCCCAGCATTTT
TRBD2	NA	TRBV5-1	TRBJ2-3	CASSVGTSGSTQYF	TGCGCCAGCAGCGTCGGGACTAGCGGGAGCACGCAGTATTTT
NA	NA	TRBV19	TRBJ1-2	CASSIVSVYGYTF	TGTGCCAGTAGTATAGTGTCGGTATATGGCTACACCTTC